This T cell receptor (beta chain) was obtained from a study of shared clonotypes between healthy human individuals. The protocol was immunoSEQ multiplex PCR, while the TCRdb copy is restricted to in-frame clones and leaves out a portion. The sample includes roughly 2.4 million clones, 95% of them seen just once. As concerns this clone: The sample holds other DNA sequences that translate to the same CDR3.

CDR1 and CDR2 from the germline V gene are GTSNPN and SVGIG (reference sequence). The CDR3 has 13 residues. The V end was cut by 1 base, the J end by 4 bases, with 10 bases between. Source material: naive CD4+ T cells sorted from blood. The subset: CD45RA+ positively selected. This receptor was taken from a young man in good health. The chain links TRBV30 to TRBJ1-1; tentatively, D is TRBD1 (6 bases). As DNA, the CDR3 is TGTGCCTGGAGTGGGCAGGGGCCCACTGAAGCTTTCTTT. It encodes CAWSGQGPTEAFF.